One sample yielded the 8 T cell receptor beta chains listed below, sequenced in a study of T cells in Graves' hyperthyroidism and ophthalmopathy. Regions amplified from RNA transcripts were the TCR beta CDR3 regions. A first-round RT-PCR of the TCR CDR3 used the HTBI primer set. TCRdb analysed the multiplex PCR reads with MiXCR anew, one entry per CDR3 protein. The table includes around 190,000 distinct CDR3 sequences, approximately 15% detected once. Specimen: blood. These receptors were obtained from a woman aged 45-65 years with Graves' hyperthyroidism.

Remarks on this clonotype: A read error may be the cause here, since a much bigger clone is one base away. V gene TRBV11-2 combines with J gene TRBJ2-3; TRBD1 matches 12 bases. The germline CDR1 and CDR2 sequences are SGHAT and FQNNGV. This CDR3 is 16 amino acids long. CDR3 loop: CASSLEGTGGADAQYF. The CDR3 DNA sequence: TGTGCCAGCAGCTTAGAAGGGACAGGGGGCGCAGATGCGCAGTATTTT. The variable domain in full, completed from reference TRBV11-2 and TRBJ2-3, reads EAGVAQSPRYKIIEKRQSVAFWCNPISGHATLYWYQQILGQGPKLLIQFQNNGVVDDSQLPKDRFSAERLKGVDSTLKIQPAKLEDSAVYLCASSLEGTGGADAQYFGPGTRLTVL.

The chain joins TRBV29-1 to TRBJ2-3; 8 nucleotides match TRBD1. V gave up 6 bases and J gave up 6 bases; unmatched junction bases: 8. From germline, CDR1 is SQVTM and CDR2 ANQGSEA. The length of the CDR3 is 13 residues. The chain's CDR3 is CSVPGGAPDTQYF. CDR3 nucleotide sequence: TGCAGCGTCCCAGGGGGCGCTCCTGATACGCAGTATTTT.

There are many counts of this clonotype. This chain uses TRBV29-1 with TRBJ1-1, with D unclear. Germline V CDR1 and CDR2: SQVTM, ANQGSEA. This CDR3 comprises 9 residues. V lost 5 bases, J lost 2 bases, and 0 bases lay in between. The CDR3 DNA follows: TGCAGCGTTAACACTGAAGCTTTCTTT. Protein sequence: CSVNTEAFF.

CDR3 region: CSASFSAASYTEAFF. The CDR3, as DNA: TGCAGTGCCAGTTTCTCTGCGGCTAGCTACACTGAAGCTTTCTTT. V and J are TRBV20-1 and TRBJ1-1; unclear D gene. Germline V gives CDR1 DFQATT, CDR2 SNEGSKA (reference sequence). Trimming took 6 bases from V and 3 from J, leaving 20 bases between them. CDR3 length: 15 amino acids.

The chain uses TRBV7-2 and TRBJ1-5; the D gene is possibly TRBD1 (6 bases). CDR3 length: 15 residues. Germline-derived CDR1 and CDR2 are SGHTA and FQGNSA. With 5 bases removed from V and 7 bases from J, the gap between germline ends came to 18 bases. The CDR3 spells CASSQGRGLGQPQHF. Written as DNA, the CDR3 is TGTGCCAGCAGCCAGGGCAGGGGCTTAGGGCAGCCCCAGCATTTT. Using reference TRBV7-2 and TRBJ1-5 for the parts outside the CDR3, the full variable domain is GAGVSQSPSNKVTEKGKDVELRCDPISGHTALYWYRQSLGQGLEFLIYFQGNSAPDKSGLPSDRFSAERTGGSVSTLTIQRTQQEDSAVYLCASSQGRGLGQPQHFGDGTRLSIL.

This clonotype was seen a few times. V and J are TRBV18 and TRBJ2-7; D is tentatively TRBD1 or TRBD2 (5 bases each). This CDR3 has 15 amino acids. Trimming left V 4 bases short and J 0 bases short, with 13 bases between. Germline CDR1 reads KGHSH; CDR2 reads LQKENI. This chain's CDR3 is CASSLRDGASYEQYF. The DNA of the CDR3 is TGTGCCAGCTCACTCCGGGACGGTGCCTCCTACGAGCAGTACTTC.

This clonotype was found a few times. The V and J genes are TRBV28 and TRBJ1-2; D is perhaps TRBD1 (5 bases). Germline CDR1 MDHEN, CDR2 SYDVKM. V dropped 7 bases and J dropped 0 bases, with 15 bases sitting between them. CDR3 length: 15 residues. This CDR3 is CASTSAGEANYGYTF. The DNA of the CDR3 is TGTGCCAGCACGTCGGCGGGGGAAGCTAACTATGGCTACACCTTC.

Many counts were recorded for this clonotype. V usage is TRBV2 and J usage is TRBJ1-4; maybe TRBD1 (5 bases). CDR3 size: 13 residues. Trimming stripped 2 bases from V and 12 bases from J, with 13 bases between. Germline assignment: CDR1 SNHLY and CDR2 FYNNEI. CDR3 protein: CASSEWTLGELFF. For the CDR3, the DNA is TGTGCCAGCAGTGAATGGACCTTAGGGGAACTGTTTTTT.